This passage covers 20 T cell receptor beta chains from one sample sequenced in a study of blood T cell repertoires in COVID-19. Assay used: immunoSEQ multiplex PCR; TCRdb lists only in-frame clones, some missing. The table shows 75,000 or so clones, with 70% to 90% occurring only once. Sequenced material: peripheral blood. The receptor source for this set is a middle-aged man with acute or convalescent COVID-19.

CDR3 nucleotide sequence: TGTGCCAGCTCAGCAGACAGGGGTAATGAGCAGTTCTTC. This sequence encodes CASSADRGNEQFF. This chain uses TRBV18 with TRBJ2-1, with 8 bases identical to TRBD1. Per the germline V gene, CDR1 is KGHSH and CDR2 is LQKENI. The CDR3 spans 13 residues. Germline trimming cut 5 bases from V and 7 bases from J; bases unmatched to any gene: 4.

This chain connects TRBV27 to TRBJ1-2; 10 bases align to TRBD1. The V gene end was trimmed by 6 bases and the J gene end by 4 bases; junction bases not matched to a gene: 14. Germline assignment: CDR1 MNHEY and CDR2 SMNVEV (reference sequence). The CDR3 covers 17 residues. The chain's CDR3 is CASRGVGTGDYFYGYTF. CDR3 coding DNA: TGTGCCAGCAGGGGGGTTGGGACAGGGGATTATTTCTATGGCTACACCTTC.

This sequence joins TRBV10-1 and TRBJ1-6; no clear D. The CDR3 consists of 13 residues. Germline V gene data show CDR1 as WNHNN and CDR2 as SYGVQD (reference sequence). The germline V and J ends were trimmed by 5 bases and 10 bases, with 12 bases remaining between them. CDR3 loop: CASSSQIGSPLHF. In DNA form, the CDR3 reads TGCGCCAGCAGTTCACAGATAGGATCACCCCTCCACTTT.

This rearrangement joins TRBV5-6 to TRBJ2-5; D unclear. Trimming cost V 4 bases and J 0 bases, with 10 bases left between them. This CDR3 contains 14 residues. Germline lookup yields CDR1 SGHDT and CDR2 YYEEEE. Here the CDR3 DNA reads TGTGCCAGCAGCCAAACAGTAAACCAAGAGACCCAGTACTTC. Its translation: CASSQTVNQETQYF.

J is TRBJ1-1 and V is TRBV5-6, with D perhaps matching TRBD1 (5 bases). The V gene's germline CDR1 is SGHDT and CDR2 YYEEEE. This CDR3 has 13 residues. The ends were cut back, 1 base at V and 11 bases at J, with 15 bases in the middle. In DNA, the CDR3 is TGTGCCAGCAGCTTGCCCCAGGGTTTTGGGGCTTTCTTT. Encoded protein: CASSLPQGFGAFF.

The chain employs TRBV5-4 and TRBJ2-1; 8 bases match TRBD2. Germline CDR1 SGHNT, CDR2 YYREEE (reference sequence). The CDR3 has 14 residues. V lost 2 bases and J lost 7; bases outside the gene matches: 5. In nucleotides, the CDR3 is TGTGCCAGCAGCTTAGCGGGGGACTGGAATGAGCAGTTCTTC. This gives the protein CASSLAGDWNEQFF.

This clone has only one observation. The chain joins TRBV7-3 to TRBJ1-2; maybe TRBD1 (6 bases). V lost 6 bases and J 5 bases, leaving 16 bases between the germline ends. Germline CDR1 reads SGHTA; CDR2 reads FQGTGA. The CDR3 runs 14 residues. CDR3 sequence reads: CASSPGHRGYGYTF. In nucleotides, the CDR3 is TGTGCCAGCAGTCCGGGACACCGCGGGTATGGCTACACCTTC. The variable domain in full, completed from reference TRBV7-3 and TRBJ1-2, reads GAGVSQTPSNKVTEKGKYVELRCDPISGHTALYWYRQSLGQGPEFLIYFQGTGAADDSGLPNDRFFAVRPEGSVSTLKIQRTERGDSAVYLCASSPGHRGYGYTFGSGTRLTVV.

This clone was detected once. The chain is built from TRBV19 and TRBJ2-1; perhaps TRBD2 as D (5 bases). CDR1 is LNHDA and CDR2 is SQIVND in the germline V gene (reference sequence). CDR3 size: 15 residues. V lost 4 bases and J lost 0, with 10 bases in between. In DNA form, the CDR3 reads TGTGCCAGTAGTACAGGACTTAGCTCCTACAATGAGCAGTTCTTC. Amino acids: CASSTGLSSYNEQFF. Full variable domain (outside the CDR3, taken from reference TRBV19 and TRBJ2-1): DGGITQSPKYLFRKEGQNVTLSCEQNLNHDAMYWYRQDPGQGLRLIYYSQIVNDFQKGDIAEGYSVSREKKESFPLTVTSAQKNPTAFYLCASSTGLSSYNEQFFGPGTRLTVL.

The chain recombines TRBV7-2 with TRBJ1-4; the D is unclear. Germline V gene data show CDR1 as SGHTA and CDR2 as FQGNSA. Trimming cost V 0 bases and J 4 bases, with 15 bases left between them. This CDR3 has 17 residues. The CDR3 DNA is TGTGCCAGCAGCTTAGCCAGGCTTGGGAGAATTAATGAAAAACTGTTTTTT. This translates into CASSLARLGRINEKLFF.

The chain links TRBV11-3 to TRBJ1-1; D gene uncertain. V lost 1 base and J lost 7, with 10 bases in between. The CDR3 is 13 amino acids. Germline-derived CDR1 and CDR2 are SGHNT and YENEEA. CDR3 loop: CASSLGTAGEAFF. The CDR3, as DNA: TGTGCCAGCAGCTTAGGGACCGCGGGTGAAGCTTTCTTT. The variable domain in full, completed from reference TRBV11-3 and TRBJ1-1, reads EAGVVQSPRYKIIEKKQPVAFWCNPISGHNTLYWYLQNLGQGPELLIRYENEEAVDDSQLPKDRFSAERLKGVDSTLKIQPAELGDSAVYLCASSLGTAGEAFFGQGTRLTVV.

The chain links TRBV10-3 to TRBJ2-3, with 11 bases identical to TRBD2. V lost 4 bases and J lost 1; bases outside the gene matches: 10. Germline values: CDR1 ENHRY, CDR2 SYGVKD. The CDR3 length is 18 residues. CDR3 amino acids: CAISGVAGGNLGTDTQYF. The CDR3 coding sequence is TGTGCCATCAGTGGCGTAGCGGGGGGGAATCTAGGCACAGATACGCAGTATTTT.

The chain couples TRBV19 to TRBJ2-7; possibly TRBD1 for D (5 bases). V dropped 3 bases and J dropped 3 bases, with 15 bases sitting between them. Germline V CDR1 and CDR2: LNHDA, SQIVND (reference sequence). The CDR3 runs to 15 residues. CDR3 amino acids: CASSIPQGSLYEQYF. Written as DNA, the CDR3 is TGTGCCAGTAGTATCCCCCAGGGAAGCCTCTACGAGCAGTACTTC.

As DNA, the CDR3 is TGTGCCAGCAGTTACGAAGGACAGATCCAGTACTTC. This gives the protein CASSYEGQIQYF. This rearrangement joins TRBV6-2 or TRBV6-3 to TRBJ2-5, with a tentative D call TRBD1 (6 bases). This CDR3 comprises 12 residues. V was clipped by 2 bases and J by 10 bases, with 11 bases between them. The germline V gene has CDR1 MNHEY and CDR2 SVGEGT.

The chain joins TRBV6-1 to TRBJ1-3; D call uncertain. The length of the CDR3 is 16 residues. The V end lost 3 bases, the J end lost 0 bases, and 12 bases lay between the germline ends. Looked up from germline, CDR1 is MNHNS and CDR2 is SASEGT. The chain's CDR3 is CASSDGRRISGNTIYF. The CDR3 nucleotides read TGTGCCAGCAGTGACGGTCGGCGGATCTCTGGAAACACCATATATTTT.

The CDR3 protein is CASSISQGSGNTIYF. CDR3 nucleotides: TGTGCCAGTAGTATTTCACAGGGTTCTGGAAACACCATATATTTT. V and J are TRBV19 and TRBJ1-3; possibly TRBD1 for D (6 bases). Trimming pared 3 bases from V and 1 base from J, leaving 10 bases between. The germline V gene encodes CDR1 LNHDA and CDR2 SQIVND (reference sequence). The CDR3 is 15 amino acids.

The gene calls are TRBV7-8 and TRBJ1-5; D is undetermined. The CDR3 loop spans 13 amino acids. Germline loops: CDR1 SGHVS, CDR2 FQNEAQ. The ends were cut back, 2 bases at V and 4 bases at J, with 6 bases in the middle. The CDR3 reads CASSLLRNQPQHF. CDR3 coding DNA: TGTGCCAGCAGCTTATTACGGAATCAGCCCCAGCATTTT.

This clone was seen just once. This rearrangement joins TRBV27 to TRBJ2-2; tentatively, D is TRBD1 (6 bases). From germline, CDR1 is MNHEY and CDR2 SMNVEV (reference sequence). The CDR3 spans 15 residues. Trimming removed 5 bases at V and 5 bases at J, with 15 bases between. The chain's CDR3 is CASSRDPGVTGELFF. CDR3 in DNA: TGTGCCAGCAGTCGGGACCCAGGGGTGACCGGGGAGCTGTTTTTT.

The J gene is TRBJ2-7, the V gene TRBV18, with 9 bases fitting TRBD2. The CDR3 totals 15 residues. Germline CDR1 is KGHSH and CDR2 is LQKENI. The junction had 6 bases not matched to a gene; V was cut back by 6 bases and J by 0 bases. In nucleotides, the CDR3 is TGTGCCAGCTCCCCGGGTAGCGGGGGCTCCTACGAGCAGTACTTC. Translating gives CASSPGSGGSYEQYF.

This clone has only a few counts. The chain is built from TRBV3-1 (or the pseudogene TRBV3-2) and TRBJ2-1, with 8 positions matching TRBD1. J lost 2 bases, V lost 5 bases, and 11 bases had no gene match. This CDR3 contains 17 residues. Looked up from germline, CDR1 is LGHDT and CDR2 is YNNKEL (reference sequence). The CDR3 is CASSTDARDRPYNEQFF. DNA for the CDR3: TGTGCCAGCAGCACCGACGCCCGGGACAGGCCCTACAATGAGCAGTTCTTC.

V usage is TRBV4-1 and J usage is TRBJ1-4, with D perhaps matching TRBD1 (6 bases). In germline, CDR1 is MGHRA, CDR2 YSYEKL. CDR3 length: 16 residues. Trimming took off 1 base at V and 6 bases at J, with 15 bases between the two ends. CDR3 nucleotides: TGCGCCAGCAGCCAAGTACTCTCAGGGGTGGATGAAAAACTGTTTTTT. This translates into CASSQVLSGVDEKLFF.